Reported below is one TCR beta chain. Its antigen is currently not known. No much larger clone is present one base from it, and per-base qualities are unavailable. The immunoSEQ hsTCRB v3.0 assay was used at survey level resolution to sequence the TRB variable region. TRB sequencing targeted a depth of 40,000-50,000 T-cell genomes per sample. An Illumina MiSeq with a v3 150-cycle kit was used to sequence the pooled TRB libraries. Concerning the study's data processing: Repertoire analysis was run in R within a reproducible Nextflow workflow that covered QC, data transformation and analysis. LymphoSeq2, an R package for exploring AIRR-Seq data, was used to implement custom analyses. A handful of samples that yielded fewer than 5000 total TRB sequences were excluded, so that approximately 170 HIV repertoires were analyzed. Among the 180 to 200 HIV repertoires that were kept, 59 were collected before ART initiation and 120 to 140 were collected after ART initiation. Repertoires were downsampled to 5000 TRB nucleotide sequences, with summary statistics averaged over 100 downsampling iterations. TRB sequences were retained for analysis only if CDR3 regions of at least seven amino acids were present. Diversity was assessed using a clonality score derived from Shannon entropy and using the Gini coefficient. Repertoire networks linked the top 5000 CDR3 amino acid sequences whenever two sequences differed by an edit distance of one. For TRB CDR3 amino acid sequences, GLIPH2 was used to predict antigen specificity groups and MHC restriction. Known CMV, EBV, HIV or tissue antigen associations were flagged by matching CDR3 amino acid sequences against VDJdb and McPAS-TCR. Pre-ART, post-ART and control groups were compared with Wilcoxon signed-rank tests and Holm-Bonferroni correction. Held by TCRdb, this immuneACCESS table contains in-frame sequences only and omits some clones. Under half of the omission traces to an unresolved V gene where checked; the cause of the rest is unknown. That table is the source of V, J and clone size, and D and trimming were worked out from the DNA. The sample table holds 20,000 to 25,000 clones, of which approximately 93% were seen once. The top ten hold 9.2% of the sample.

Inclusion was restricted to participants for whom at least one PBMC sample before ART initiation and at least two post-ART samples were available. All participants with HIV were treated in the United States of America. Before DNA extraction, cryopreserved samples of roughly 0.85-10 million PBMC were thawed and washed. At the time of the earliest PBMC sample for each participant with HIV, ages ranged from roughly 23 to 60 years. Per participant, PBMC samples came from 1-4 timepoints prior to ART initiation and 2-8 timepoints following ART initiation, for a median of 7 samples. For every participant, serial HIV viral load, CD4+ T-cell count, ART history and demographic data were obtained. Genomic DNA was extracted from unsorted PBMC with a Qiagen kit on a QIAcube, with processing performed in batches of 12 samples. The sample belongs to a study of long-term antiretroviral therapy in people with HIV (dated by TCRdb to the early 2020s). Background for the entire study: Collection of the earliest samples took place about a decade ahead of the 2015 WHO recommendation for immediate ART, at a time when ART was typically delayed until CD4 counts fell. No cross-contamination during QIAcube processing was seen in test extractions of a monoclonal T-cell line run alongside 30 to 35 polyclonal samples. The cohort contributed about 200 cryopreserved PBMC samples from 25 to 35 adults with confirmed HIV infection, collected serially over a mean of about 6 years (range 1-12). Among the 30 or so participants with HIV, ten to eleven were female. This retrospective serial study examined whether starting ART and sustained HIV suppression were associated with changes in the composition and diversity of the TRB repertoire in peripheral blood. General findings and caveats noted by the study authors: Expanded TRB clones identified before ART initiation dominated the repertoire at all time points, although this dominance fluctuated and declined in many PLHIV after ART. Inferences about post-ART repertoire changes are limited because no data were available on ART adherence, viral resistance or therapy changes. Unsorted PBMC were profiled instead of sorted CD4+ and CD8+ T cells because pre-ART samples had limited cell numbers. The samples span the years 2004 to 2017, and the ART regimens used at that time may not be as effective as current regimens. Owing to limited PBMC availability, only the TCR beta chain was sequenced, without alpha chain pairing. Narrower CDR3 length ranges were observed in HIV repertoires than in controls, and an antigen-experienced repertoire with only a slight naive shift after ART was suggested by the network structure. A significant increase in TRB diversity was found to be associated with ART initiation, although TRB diversity was observed to remain significantly below that of transplant donor controls even after long-term ART.

Looking up the germline V gene yields CDR1 MGHRA and CDR2 YSYEKL. Germline trimming amounts to 1 base on V and 4 bases on J, with 5 as the count of junction bases outside the gene matches. The CDR3 sequence holds 16 residues, the cysteine and phenylalanine included. The entry retains the CDR3 DNA only, 48 bases that are in frame from base 1. Source: unsorted PBMCs, taken 7.6 years after starting antiretroviral therapy. This TCR was sampled from a woman aged 40 to 49 with HIV. The sequence links TRBV4-1 to TRBJ2-5; 11 bases in the middle match TRBD1. The DNA sequence follows: TGCGCCAGCAGCCAAGTCGGACAGGGGGCTGCAGAGACCCAGTACTTC. The translation is CASSQVGQGAAETQYF.